Described below is a single T cell receptor beta chain sequence and its context. This record comes from a study of T-cell reconstitution after alpha-beta-depleted transplantation in children. Researchers prepared the TCRbeta library using unique molecular identifiers, the study reports. TCRdb fed the PCR reads into MiXCR, producing one record per CDR3 protein. The sample shows about a million distinct CDR3 sequences, 25% to 30% of them seen only once. The clonotype was recovered from a boy in the first two years of life who had a stem cell transplant for SCID, so the T cells may come from the graft donor. The sequencing used PBMCs, mostly from graft donor cells, collected 360 days after TCRalphabeta/CD19-depleted stem cell transplant.

In nucleotides, the CDR3 is TGCAGTGCTAATTTCGGGACAGGGCTTGAGCAGTTCTTC. Its translation is CSANFGTGLEQFF. The V and J genes are TRBV20-1 and TRBJ2-1, with 9 bases matching TRBD1. Unmatched junction bases numbered 7, after V lost 4 bases and J lost 9 bases. The germline CDR1 and CDR2 sequences are DFQATT and SNEGSKA (reference sequence). The CDR3 is 13 residues long.